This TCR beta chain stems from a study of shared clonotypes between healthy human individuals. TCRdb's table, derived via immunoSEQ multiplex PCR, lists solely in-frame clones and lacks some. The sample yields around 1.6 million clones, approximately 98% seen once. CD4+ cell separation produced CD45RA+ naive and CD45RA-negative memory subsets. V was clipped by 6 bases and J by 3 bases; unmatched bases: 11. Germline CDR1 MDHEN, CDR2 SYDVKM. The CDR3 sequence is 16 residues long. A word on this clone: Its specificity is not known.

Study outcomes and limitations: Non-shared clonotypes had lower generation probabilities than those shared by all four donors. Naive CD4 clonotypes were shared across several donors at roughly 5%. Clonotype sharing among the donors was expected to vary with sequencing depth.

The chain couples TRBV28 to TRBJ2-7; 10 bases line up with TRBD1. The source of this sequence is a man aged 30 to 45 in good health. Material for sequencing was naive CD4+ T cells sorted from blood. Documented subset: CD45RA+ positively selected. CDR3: CASSLGTGDLNYEQYF. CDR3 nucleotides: TGTGCCAGCAGCTTAGGGACAGGGGACCTTAACTACGAGCAGTACTTC. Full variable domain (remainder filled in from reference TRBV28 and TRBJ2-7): DVKVTQSSRYLVKRTGEKVFLECVQDMDHENMFWYRQDPGLGLRLIYFSYDVKMKEKGDIPEGYSVSREKKERFSLILESASTNQTSMYLCASSLGTGDLNYEQYFGPGTRLTVT.